Below are 17 T cell receptor beta chains sequenced from a single sample in a study of breast tumors, draining lymph nodes, adjacent tissues. Axillary draining lymph nodes of breast cancer patients supplied the node samples. TCRdb itself ran the multiplex PCR reads through MiXCR, one entry per CDR3 protein. The data show over 100,000 distinct CDR3 sequences, approximately 20% seen once. Sequenced material: axillary lymph node tissue. The receptors stem from a female donor with breast cancer. Some clones in this sample may be carry-over from other donors' samples.

This clonotype was observed a handful of times. The V and J genes are TRBV18 and TRBJ2-5, with D perhaps being TRBD1 or TRBD2 (5 bases each). V gave up 5 bases and J gave up 3 bases, with 19 bases separating them. This CDR3 is built from 16 residues. Germline CDR1 reads KGHSH; CDR2 reads LQKENI. DNA of the CDR3: TGTGCCAGCTCAGCCCGGGACGGCAAGGGGAAAGAGACCCAGTACTTC. This sequence encodes CASSARDGKGKETQYF.

Turning to this clonotype: A junction end diverges from the germline sequence, so it may reflect a read error. This chain connects TRBV7-9 to TRBJ2-3; TRBD2 might be the D (5 bases). From germline, CDR1 is SEHNR and CDR2 FQNEAQ (reference sequence). The length of the CDR3 is 14 residues. The DNA of the CDR3 is TGTGCCAGCTGCTTTTGGGAGAGCACAGATACGCAGTATTTT. Its protein product is CASCFWESTDTQYF.

In its sample, this clonotype was seen many times. The genes are TRBV6-5 and TRBJ2-1; 11 positions match TRBD1. Germline V lookup: CDR1 MNHEY, CDR2 SVGAGI. The CDR3 runs 15 residues. V trimming: 6 bases; J trimming: 8 bases; junction bases outside the gene matches: 9. In DNA, the CDR3 is TGTGCCAGCAGCAGGACAGGGGGCGGAAGGGATGAGCAGTTCTTC. Amino acid sequence: CASSRTGGGRDEQFF.

The chain links TRBV28 to TRBJ1-5, with D maybe TRBD1 (5 bases). The germline CDR1 and CDR2 sequences are MDHEN and SYDVKM. V was trimmed by 6 bases and J by 7 bases, leaving 19 bases between them. CDR3 size: 15 residues. The CDR3 protein is CASSSREVASQPQHF. The CDR3, as DNA: TGTGCCAGCAGCTCCAGGGAGGTGGCGAGCCAGCCCCAGCATTTT.

In regard to this clonotype: Just one base apart from a much larger clone, this may be a read error. The CDR3 loop reads CASLGRDRGGDEQFF. The DNA of the CDR3 is TGTGCCAGCCTGGGAAGGGACAGGGGGGGGGATGAGCAGTTCTTC. The chain has TRBV2 and TRBJ2-1, with 11 bases aligning to TRBD1. The V gene's germline CDR1 is SNHLY and CDR2 FYNNEI. Losses at the gene ends were 8 bases for V and 8 bases for J; bases not matched to a gene: 11. The CDR3 loop spans 15 amino acids.

This clonotype was seen repeatedly, ten times or more. The V and J genes are TRBV5-1 and TRBJ1-3; D possibly corresponds to TRBD1 (6 bases). This CDR3 region has 17 residues. Trimming shortened V by 0 bases and J by 0 bases, and 13 bases separated the two germline ends. Germline CDR1 is SGHRS and CDR2 is YFSETQ. This CDR3 reads CASSLAPDRASGNTIYF. The CDR3 coding sequence is TGCGCCAGCAGCTTGGCCCCGGACAGAGCCTCTGGAAACACCATATATTTT.

In this sample, this clonotype turned up many times. This CDR3 reads CSAAGPHSYEQYF. The CDR3 nucleotides read TGCAGTGCTGCCGGGCCCCACTCCTACGAGCAGTACTTC. This rearrangement joins TRBV20-1 to TRBJ2-7; D gene unclear. Looked up from germline, CDR1 is DFQATT and CDR2 is SNEGSKA (reference sequence). Trimming stripped 5 bases from V and 0 bases from J, with 11 bases between. The CDR3 totals 13 residues.

This clonotype was counted many times. The chain links TRBV4-3 to TRBJ1-4; TRBD1 might be the D (6 bases). Germline CDR1 is LGHNA and CDR2 is YSLEER. V was pared by 0 bases and J by 8 bases, with 16 bases between. CDR3 size: 16 residues. For the CDR3, the DNA is TGCGCCAGCAGCCAAGAGCCGAACAGGGCGAGGGAAAAACTGTTTTTT. This encodes CASSQEPNRAREKLFF.

The sample holds many counts of this clonotype. The V gene is TRBV20-1, the J gene TRBJ1-6; the D gene is possibly TRBD1 (6 bases). Germline-derived CDR1 and CDR2 are DFQATT and SNEGSKA (reference sequence). The CDR3 extends over 16 amino acids. Trimming cost V 0 bases and J 7 bases, with 16 bases left between them. The DNA of the CDR3 is TGCAGTGCTAGAGATCTCCGGGGGGCCCCGAATTCACCCCTCCACTTT. Protein product: CSARDLRGAPNSPLHF.

A note on this clonotype: A much larger clone differs by one base, so this may be a read error. The CDR3 DNA reads as TGCGCCAGCAGCCCCTTGCCGGGACAGGGGGGCTACGAGCAGTACTTC. Its translation is CASSPLPGQGGYEQYF. The J gene is TRBJ2-7, the V gene TRBV5-1; 11 bases agree with TRBD1. The germline V gene has CDR1 SGHRS and CDR2 YFSETQ. This CDR3 is built from 16 residues. V shed 4 bases and J 3 bases; nucleotides not matched to a gene: 9.

Many counts were recorded for this clonotype. The chain recombines TRBV7-3 with TRBJ2-5; D might be TRBD2 (7 bases). Germline V gene sequence: CDR1 SGHTA, CDR2 FQGTGA. V was trimmed by 5 bases and J by 5 bases, leaving 18 bases between them. CDR3 length: 15 amino acids. CDR3 nucleotides: TGTGCCAGCAGCCCTGGGGGCGGGAGCGGGGAGACCCAGTACTTC. Translation gives CASSPGGGSGETQYF.

A remark on this clonotype: Without the conserved terminal phenylalanine or tryptophan, this CDR3 likely stems from a read error. The rearrangement uses TRBV6-5 and TRBJ1-1; TRBD1 is a possible D gene (5 bases). The CDR3 runs 13 residues. Germline-derived CDR1 and CDR2 are MNHEY and SVGAGI. Here the CDR3 reads CARSYSGDTEAFL. The DNA of the CDR3 is TGTGCCCGCAGTTACTCGGGGGACACTGAAGCTTTCCTT.

As to this clonotype: This clone may be a read error of a much larger clone one base away. The chain employs TRBV7-2 and TRBJ2-5; D gene ambiguous. Germline lookup yields CDR1 SGHTA and CDR2 FQGNSA. V was clipped by 4 bases and J by 5 bases, with 14 bases between them. The CDR3 is made up of 14 amino acids. DNA of the CDR3: TGTGCCAGCAGCTCGTACCGGGCCTCGGAGACCCAGTACTTC. This gives the protein CASSSYRASETQYF. The whole variable domain, remainder taken from reference TRBV7-2 and TRBJ2-5, is GAGVSQSPSNKVTEKGKDVELRCDPISGHTALYWYRQSLGQGLEFLIYFQGNSAPDKSGLPSDRFSAERTGGSVSTLTIQRTQQEDSAVYLCASSSYRASETQYFGPGTRLLVL.

This clonotype was seen at least ten times. The rearrangement joins TRBV7-9 to TRBJ1-4, with a tentative D call TRBD1 (5 bases). Trimming took 5 bases from V and 0 from J, leaving 13 bases between them. The V gene's germline CDR1 is SEHNR and CDR2 FQNEAQ (reference sequence). The CDR3 consists of 16 residues. The CDR3 DNA reads as TGTGCCAGCAGCCCAAAGGGGAAGGCAACTAATGAAAAACTGTTTTTT. Residues: CASSPKGKATNEKLFF.

This clonotype was picked up many times. The chain recombines TRBV20-1 with TRBJ2-1; 12 bases are a match to TRBD2. The CDR3 runs 15 residues. Trimming took 6 bases from V and 4 from J; bases not matched to a gene: 7. The germline V gene encodes CDR1 DFQATT and CDR2 SNEGSKA (reference sequence). Written as DNA, the CDR3 is TGCAGTGCCCAGACTAGCGGGAGTATGTACAATGAGCAGTTCTTC. Protein product: CSAQTSGSMYNEQFF.

There are many counts of this clonotype. The rearrangement joins TRBV10-1 to TRBJ2-1; no clear D gene. The CDR3 length is 14 residues. The ends were cut back, 8 bases at V and 0 bases at J, with 11 bases in the middle. The germline CDR1 and CDR2 sequences are WNHNN and SYGVQD (reference sequence). CDR3 protein: CASLMRHSYNEQFF. The CDR3 nucleotides are TGCGCCAGCTTAATGCGGCACTCCTACAATGAGCAGTTCTTC.

This clonotype was observed a single time. A much larger clone differs by one base, so this may be a read error. The rearrangement links TRBV20-1 to TRBJ2-2; D uncertain. V was pared by 6 bases and J by 1 base, with 12 bases between. The CDR3 has 14 amino acids. Germline-derived CDR1 and CDR2 are DFQATT and SNEGSKA (reference sequence). DNA of the CDR3: TGCAGTGCAAGGGCACAGCAGAACACCGGGGAGCTGTTTTTT. This sequence encodes CSARAQQNTGELFF.